One sample yielded the 3 T cell receptor beta chains listed below, sequenced in a study of Graves' ophthalmopathy and Graves' hyperthyroidism. Amplification targeted the TCR beta CDR3 regions, with RNA transcripts as the source material. Second-round multiplex PCR followed a first-round RT-PCR using HTBI primers. MiXCR, run by TCRdb on the multiplex PCR reads, gives a single entry per CDR3 protein. The sample yields some 1.1 million distinct CDR3 sequences, 35% to 45% seen once. Sequencing was done on a sample of peripheral blood or thyroid tissue (not recorded which). These receptor sequences come from an adult man with Graves' hyperthyroidism.

The chain recombines TRBV20-1 with TRBJ2-5; 12 nucleotides match TRBD2. V shed 7 bases and J 4 bases; nucleotides not matched to a gene: 16. CDR1 is DFQATT and CDR2 is SNEGSKA in the germline V gene (reference sequence). The CDR3 spans 17 residues. CDR3 DNA: TGCAGTGTTAAAAGTGGGCTAGCGGGAGGGTGGTTAGAGACCCAGTACTTC. This sequence encodes CSVKSGLAGGWLETQYF.

V is TRBV20-1 and J is TRBJ2-1; 9 bases are a match to TRBD1. Trimming cost V 1 base and J 5 bases; bases outside gene matches: 9. CDR1 is DFQATT and CDR2 is SNEGSKA in the germline V gene (reference sequence). The CDR3 is made up of 16 amino acids. The CDR3 nucleotides are TGCAGTGCTAGAGTCCCAGGACAGGGGTCGAACAATGAGCAGTTCTTC. It specifies CSARVPGQGSNNEQFF.

In its sample, this clonotype was seen many times. The rearrangement links TRBV20-1 to TRBJ1-5, with a tentative D call TRBD1 (6 bases). V lost 1 base and J lost 3, with 7 bases in between. Germline-derived CDR1 and CDR2 are DFQATT and SNEGSKA (reference sequence). This CDR3 has 13 residues. CDR3 amino acids: CSARGGHNQPQHF. CDR3 sequence (DNA): TGCAGTGCTAGAGGGGGACACAATCAGCCCCAGCATTTT.